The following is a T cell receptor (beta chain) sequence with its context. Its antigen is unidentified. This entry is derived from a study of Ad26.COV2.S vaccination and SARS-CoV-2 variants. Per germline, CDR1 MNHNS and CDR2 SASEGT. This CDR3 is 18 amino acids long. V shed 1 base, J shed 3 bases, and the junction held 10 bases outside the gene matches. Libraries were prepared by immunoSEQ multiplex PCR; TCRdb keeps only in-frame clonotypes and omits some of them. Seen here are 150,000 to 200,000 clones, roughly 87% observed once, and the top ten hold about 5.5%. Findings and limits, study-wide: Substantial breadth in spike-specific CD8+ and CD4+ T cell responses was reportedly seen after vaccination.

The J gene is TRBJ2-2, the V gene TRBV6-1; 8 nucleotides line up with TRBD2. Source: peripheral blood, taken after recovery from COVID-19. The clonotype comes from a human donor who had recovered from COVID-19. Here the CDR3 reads CASSEVASGGPDTGELFF. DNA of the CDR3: TGTGCCAGCAGTGAAGTAGCCTCGGGAGGGCCGGACACCGGGGAGCTGTTTTTT.